The entry that follows covers one TCR beta chain sequence. This sample stems from a study of OX40 agonist ivuxolimab in advanced cancers. Study at large: Those enrolled were approximately 78% male, with a mean age of approximately 60 years and ages from roughly 23 to 80. Partial responses were achieved by three patients, of whom one had hepatocellular carcinoma and two had cutaneous melanoma.

Autoimmune disease history or systemic immunosuppression led to patients being barred. Clones were read by immunoSEQ multiplex PCR, and TCRdb kept only the in-frame ones, dropping some. The table lists under 25,000 clones, approximately 84% of them singletons. Per germline, CDR1 SGHNT and CDR2 YYREEE (reference sequence). V lost 3 bases to trimming and J lost 4 bases; unmatched junction nucleotides: 6. The length of the CDR3 is 18 residues. The chain recombines TRBV5-4 with TRBJ2-6; the match to TRBD2 covers 14 bases. Source: CD4+ or CD8+ T cells sorted from blood, taken in a trial of the OX40 agonist ivuxolimab. The sequence was obtained from an adult with an advanced solid tumor such as melanoma, head and neck, liver or kidney cancer. For the CDR3, the DNA is TGTGCCAGCAGCTCGGGACTAGCGGGAGTACGAGGGGCCAACGTCCTGACTTTC. Translating it yields CASSSGLAGVRGANVLTF. The whole variable domain, remainder taken from reference TRBV5-4 and TRBJ2-6, is ETGVTQSPTHLIKTRGQQVTLRCSSQSGHNTVSWYQQALGQGPQFIFQYYREEENGRGNFPPRFSGLQFPNYSSELNVNALELDDSALYLCASSSGLAGVRGANVLTFGAGSRLTVL.